This T cell receptor beta chain came from a study of blood T cell repertoires in COVID-19. Turning to the study itself: Both acute and convalescent COVID-19 samples were obtained from the United States, Italy and Spain. T cells, B-cell-depleted T cells, or PBMCs supplied cDNA or gDNA.

Unmatched junction bases numbered 9, after V lost 6 bases and J lost 9 bases. Germline-derived CDR1 and CDR2 are MNHEY and SVGAGI. The CDR3 is made up of 13 amino acids. Source study methods: Reference gene primer amplification yielded estimated nucleated cell counts. The repertoire was sequenced with immunoSEQ multiplex PCR; TCRdb's copy has only in-frame clones and lacks some. V, J and clone size are taken as reported in that table, and D and trimming were inferred from the DNA itself. This table has hundreds of thousands of clones, over 75% appearing once. The clonotype originates from a human donor in a cohort sampled during active COVID-19. The rearrangement links TRBV6-5 to TRBJ1-2, with 8 bases that match TRBD1. The sequencing input was peripheral blood. CDR3: CASRRQGIESYTF. As DNA, the CDR3 is TGTGCCAGCAGACGACAGGGGATAGAAAGCTACACCTTC.